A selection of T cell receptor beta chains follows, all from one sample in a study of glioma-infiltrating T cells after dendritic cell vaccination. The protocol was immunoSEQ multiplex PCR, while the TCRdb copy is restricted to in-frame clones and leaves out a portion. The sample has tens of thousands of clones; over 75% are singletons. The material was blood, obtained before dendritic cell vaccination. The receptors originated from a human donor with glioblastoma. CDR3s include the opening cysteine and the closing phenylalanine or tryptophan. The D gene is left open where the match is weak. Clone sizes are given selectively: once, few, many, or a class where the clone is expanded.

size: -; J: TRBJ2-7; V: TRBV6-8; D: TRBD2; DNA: TGTGCCAGCAGTTACTCTCGGACTAGCAGCGCCTACGAGCAGTACTTC; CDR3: CASSYSRTSSAYEQYF
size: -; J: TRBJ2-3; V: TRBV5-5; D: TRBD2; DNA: TGTGCCAGCAGCTTACAGCCTAGCGGGACGGCAGATACGCAGTATTTT; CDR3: CASSLQPSGTADTQYF
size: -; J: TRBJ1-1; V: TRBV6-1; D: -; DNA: TGTGCCAGCACCGTGACAGGTGCGAACACTGAAGCTTTCTTT; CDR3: CASTVTGANTEAFF
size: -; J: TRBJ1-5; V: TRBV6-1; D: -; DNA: TGTGCCAGCAGTGGGTCGGGGGTCAATCAGCCCCAGCATTTT; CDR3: CASSGSGVNQPQHF
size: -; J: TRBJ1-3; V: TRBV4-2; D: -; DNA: TGTGCCAGCAGCCAAGATTTAGGGGTAGATGGAAACACCATATATTTT; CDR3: CASSQDLGVDGNTIYF
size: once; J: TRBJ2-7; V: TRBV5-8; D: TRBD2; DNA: TGTGCCAGCAGCTGGGGACTAGCGGGGGCCTCCTACGAGCAGTACTTC; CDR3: CASSWGLAGASYEQYF
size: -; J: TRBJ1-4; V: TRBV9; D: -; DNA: TGTGCCAGCAGCTCCTCCGGGGGTTTTGGGGAAAAACTGTTTTTT; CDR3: CASSSSGGFGEKLFF
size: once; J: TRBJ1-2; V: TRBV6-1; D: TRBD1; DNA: TGTGCCTCAGGGGGGTTGTACTATGGCTACACCTTC; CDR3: CASGGLYYGYTF
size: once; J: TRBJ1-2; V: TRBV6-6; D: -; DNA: TGTGCCAGCAGTTACTATGTCACAGACTATGGCTACACCTTC; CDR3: CASSYYVTDYGYTF
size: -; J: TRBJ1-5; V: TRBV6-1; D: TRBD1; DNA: TGTGCCAGCAGTTTGGACAGGGGGAGCAATCAGCCCCAGCATTTT; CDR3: CASSLDRGSNQPQHF
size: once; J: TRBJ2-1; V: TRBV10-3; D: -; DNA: TGTGCCATCAGTGAGTCATCGGGAGTTCGTTACAATGAGCAGTTCTTC; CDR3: CAISESSGVRYNEQFF
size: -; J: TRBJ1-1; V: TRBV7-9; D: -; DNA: TGTGCCAGCAGCTTCGGGATGAACACTGAAGCTTTCTTT; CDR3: CASSFGMNTEAFF
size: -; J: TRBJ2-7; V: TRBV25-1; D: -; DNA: TGTGCCAGCAGTGAGCCCCTCGGGGAATTTAGGTACGAGCAGTACTTC; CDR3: CASSEPLGEFRYEQYF
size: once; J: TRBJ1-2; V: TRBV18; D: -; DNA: TGTGCCAGCTCACCACTCCCAGTTCTCTATGGCTACACCTTC; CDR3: CASSPLPVLYGYTF
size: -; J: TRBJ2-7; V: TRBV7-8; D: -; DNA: TGTGCCAGCAGCTCGATTCAGGGCGCGCGGTACGAGCAGTACTTC; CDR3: CASSSIQGARYEQYF
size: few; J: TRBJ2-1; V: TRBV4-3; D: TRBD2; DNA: TGCGCCAGCAGCCAAGAAGGCGGGGGGGCCTACAATGAGCAGTTCTTC; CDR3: CASSQEGGGAYNEQFF
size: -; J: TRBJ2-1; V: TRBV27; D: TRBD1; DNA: TGTGCCAGCAGTATCCGGACAGGGGGCTCCTACAATGAGCAGTTCTTC; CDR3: CASSIRTGGSYNEQFF
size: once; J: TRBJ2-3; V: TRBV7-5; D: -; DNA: TGTGTCAGAAGCTTAGGCATCCGGGAGAACACAGATACGCAGTATTTT; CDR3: CVRSLGIRENTDTQYF
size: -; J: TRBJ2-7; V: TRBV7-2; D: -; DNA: TGTGCCAGCAGCTTGGGGGGTAGCATCTACGAGCAGTACTTC; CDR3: CASSLGGSIYEQYF
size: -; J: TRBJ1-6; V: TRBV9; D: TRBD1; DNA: TGTGCCAGCAGCCTTGGACAGGAGCGAGGTAATTCACCCCTCCACTTT; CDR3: CASSLGQERGNSPLHF
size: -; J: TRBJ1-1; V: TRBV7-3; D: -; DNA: TGTGCCAGCAGCATAGGGGGGGCCGGTGAAGCTTTCTTT; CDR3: CASSIGGAGEAFF
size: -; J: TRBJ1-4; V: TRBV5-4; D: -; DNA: TGTGCAGCCAGAGGGCCGGAGTCTGAAAAACTGTTTTTT; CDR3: CAARGPESEKLFF
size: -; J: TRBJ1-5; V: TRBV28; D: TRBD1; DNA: TGTGCCAGCAGTCTCGGACAGGGGGTCGTAGCCCAGCATTTT; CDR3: CASSLGQGVVAQHF
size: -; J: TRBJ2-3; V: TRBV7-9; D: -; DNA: TGTGCCAGCAGCACCAGCGAGAGCCACATCCCAGATACGCAGTATTTT; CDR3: CASSTSESHIPDTQYF
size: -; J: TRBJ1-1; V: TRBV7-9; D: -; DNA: TGTGCCAGCAGCTTATCGGGAGGCGGAACGAGGACTGAAGCTTTCTTT; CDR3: CASSLSGGGTRTEAFF
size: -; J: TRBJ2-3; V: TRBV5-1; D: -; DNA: TGCGCCAGCAGCTTGGCCGGGGGAGAGGGCACAGATACGCAGTATTTT; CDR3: CASSLAGGEGTDTQYF
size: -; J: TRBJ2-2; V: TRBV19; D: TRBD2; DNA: TGTGCCAGTAGTAGGCGCGGGGGGTCGAGAGGTACCGGGGAGCTGTTTTTT; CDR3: CASSRRGGSRGTGELFF
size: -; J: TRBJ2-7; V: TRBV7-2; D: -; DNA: TGTGCCAGCAGCTTAATGGGCAGCTCCTACGAGCAGTACTTC; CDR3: CASSLMGSSYEQYF
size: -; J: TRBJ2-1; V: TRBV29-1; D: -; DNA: TGCAGCGTGACCGCCTGGGGGGGGCGAGACAATGAGCAGTTCTTC; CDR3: CSVTAWGGRDNEQFF
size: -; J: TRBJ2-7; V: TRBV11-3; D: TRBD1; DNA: TGTGCCAGCAGCTCGGGACAGGGGGGCGACGAGCAGTACTTC; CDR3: CASSSGQGGDEQYF
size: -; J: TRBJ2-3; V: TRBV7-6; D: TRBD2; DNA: TGTGCCAGCAGCGTCGGGGGGGATACGCAGTATTTT; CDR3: CASSVGGDTQYF
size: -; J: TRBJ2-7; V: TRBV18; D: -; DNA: TGTGCCAGCTCACCTCCCAGGGAAAGACTAGGCGAGCAGTACTTC; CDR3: CASSPPRERLGEQYF
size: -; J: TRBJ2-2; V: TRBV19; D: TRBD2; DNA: TGTGCCAGTAGTTGGGCTAGCGGGAGTGGGGAGCTGTTTTTT; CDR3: CASSWASGSGELFF
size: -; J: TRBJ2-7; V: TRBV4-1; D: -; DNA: TGCGCCAGCAGCCAAGAGTTAACAGGTTACGAGCAGTACTTC; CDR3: CASSQELTGYEQYF
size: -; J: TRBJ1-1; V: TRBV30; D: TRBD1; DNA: TGTGCCTGGCACAAAGGGGCAGGGGGCGCGAACACTGAAGCTTTCTTT; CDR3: CAWHKGAGGANTEAFF
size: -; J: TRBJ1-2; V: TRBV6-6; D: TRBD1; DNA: TGTGCCAGCAGTTCGGGACAGGCGATTCTACCATATGGCTACACCTTC; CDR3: CASSSGQAILPYGYTF
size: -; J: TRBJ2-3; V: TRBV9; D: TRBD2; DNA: TGTGCCAGCAGCGTAGCGGGACTAGCGGGAGCGGGAGATACGCAGTATTTT; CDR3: CASSVAGLAGAGDTQYF
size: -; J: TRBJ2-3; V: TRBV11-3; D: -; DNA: TGTGCCAGCAGCCTTAGCGGAACAGATACGCAGTATTTT; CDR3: CASSLSGTDTQYF
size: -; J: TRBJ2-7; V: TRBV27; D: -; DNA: TGTGCCAGCAGTTTATCCGGCTCCTACGAGCAGTACTTC; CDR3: CASSLSGSYEQYF
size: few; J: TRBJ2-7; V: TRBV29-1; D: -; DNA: TGCAGCGTTGAAGTGAGGCAGAGACCCTACGAGCAGTACTTC; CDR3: CSVEVRQRPYEQYF
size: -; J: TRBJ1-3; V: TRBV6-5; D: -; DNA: TGTGCCAGCAGAGCAGGAGGGAGTGGAAACACCATATATTTT; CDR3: CASRAGGSGNTIYF
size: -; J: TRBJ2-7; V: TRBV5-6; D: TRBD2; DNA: TGTGCCAGCAGCTTCACTAGCGGTACCTACGAGCGGTACTTC; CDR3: CASSFTSGTYERYF
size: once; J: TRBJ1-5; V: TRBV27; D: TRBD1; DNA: TGTGCCAGCAGTTTGTCAGGGGGCAAGCCCCAGCATTTT; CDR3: CASSLSGGKPQHF
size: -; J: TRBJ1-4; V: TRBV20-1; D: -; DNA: TGCAGTGCTAGAGCCGGTGGAAAACTGTTTTTT; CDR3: CSARAGGKLFF
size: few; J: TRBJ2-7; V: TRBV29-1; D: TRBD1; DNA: TGCAGCGTCTCTTCGGGACAGGGAATTGAGCAGTACTTC; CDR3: CSVSSGQGIEQYF
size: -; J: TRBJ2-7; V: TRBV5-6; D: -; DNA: TGTGCCAGCAGCTTGGAGGGGGACTACGAGCAGTACTTC; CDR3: CASSLEGDYEQYF
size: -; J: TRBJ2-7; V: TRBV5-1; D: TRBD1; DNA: TGCGCCAGCAGCGCCGGGACAGGGGACTACGAGCAGTACTTC; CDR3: CASSAGTGDYEQYF
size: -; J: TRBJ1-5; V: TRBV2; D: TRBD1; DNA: TGTGCCAGCGGAGACAGGGGCCCCTACCAGCCCCAGCATTTT; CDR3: CASGDRGPYQPQHF
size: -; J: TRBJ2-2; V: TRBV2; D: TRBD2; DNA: TGTGCCAGCAGTGAACCGGGACTAGCAGTCTCCGGGGAGCTGTTTTTT; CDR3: CASSEPGLAVSGELFF
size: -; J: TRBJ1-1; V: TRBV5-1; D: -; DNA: TGCGCCAGCAGCTTGGACAGGGTAGGGATCACTGAAGCTTTCTTT; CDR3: CASSLDRVGITEAFF
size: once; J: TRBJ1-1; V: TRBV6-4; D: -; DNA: TGTGCCAGCAGTGCCGGGGGAAACACTGAAGCTTTCTTT; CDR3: CASSAGGNTEAFF
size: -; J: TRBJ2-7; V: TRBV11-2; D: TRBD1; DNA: TGTGCCAGCAGCTTCGACAGGGGAACCTACGAGCAGTACTTC; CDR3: CASSFDRGTYEQYF
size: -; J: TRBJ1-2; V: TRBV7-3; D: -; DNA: TGTGCCAGCAGCTTAGTGGCAGGGCTTCGAGGTGGCTACACCTTC; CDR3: CASSLVAGLRGGYTF
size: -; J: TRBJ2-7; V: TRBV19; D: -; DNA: TGTGCCAGTAGTATAGCCGGACAGTACGAGCAGTACTTC; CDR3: CASSIAGQYEQYF
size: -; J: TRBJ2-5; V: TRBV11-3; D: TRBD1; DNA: TGTGCCAGCAGTCGGTGGACAGGGCCTATCCGGCAAGAGACCCAGTACTTC; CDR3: CASSRWTGPIRQETQYF
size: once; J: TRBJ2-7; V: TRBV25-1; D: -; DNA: TGTGCCAGCAGGACTAGTTTGGGTTTTGGTGTAGTTGCCGAGCAGTACTTC; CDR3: CASRTSLGFGVVAEQYF
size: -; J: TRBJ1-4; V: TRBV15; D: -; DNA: TGTGCCACCAGCAGAGACCGGGCTAATGAAAAACTGTTTTTT; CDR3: CATSRDRANEKLFF
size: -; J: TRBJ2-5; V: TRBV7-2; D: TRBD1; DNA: TGTGCCAGCAGCTTAGGTGGAGACAGGGGGGAGACCCAGTACTTC; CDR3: CASSLGGDRGETQYF
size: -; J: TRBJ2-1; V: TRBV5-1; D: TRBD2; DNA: TGCGCCAGCAGCTACCTCGAGTCGGGGGGATACAATGAGCAGTTCTTC; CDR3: CASSYLESGGYNEQFF
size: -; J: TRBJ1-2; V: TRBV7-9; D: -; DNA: TGTGCCAGCAGCTTACTGGGGGCTGGTGGCTACACCTTC; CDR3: CASSLLGAGGYTF